The 27 T cell receptor beta chains below all came from one sample that was sequenced in a study of CD8 T cells in Susac syndrome. After extraction with the RNeasy kit, about 0.45 to 1 ug of the RNA was reverse transcribed using random hexamers. TCRdb itself ran the immunoSEQ multiplex PCR reads through MiXCR, one entry per CDR3 protein. The data hold about 290,000 distinct CDR3 sequences, with approximately 85% observed a single time. The sample was CD8+ T cells from PBMCs. These receptor sequences come from a human donor with multiple sclerosis.

This chain connects TRBV5-5 to TRBJ1-5; 12 bases are shared with TRBD1. The CDR3 length is 17 residues. Trimming cost V 4 bases and J 6 bases; bases outside gene matches: 11. CDR1 and CDR2 (germline): SGHKS, YYEKEE (reference sequence). CDR3 nucleotides: TGTGCCAGCAGCACCCAAGGGGGGACAGGGGGCTCTCAGCCCCAGCATTTT. This encodes CASSTQGGTGGSQPQHF.

This chain uses TRBV11-2 with TRBJ1-1, with unresolved D. The CDR3 has 13 amino acids. From germline, CDR1 is SGHAT and CDR2 FQNNGV. The ends were cut back, 2 bases at V and 2 bases at J, with 6 bases in the middle. DNA of the CDR3: TGTGCCAGCAGCTTACCGCCAAACACTGAAGCTTTCTTT. It codes for CASSLPPNTEAFF.

The V call is TRBV27, the J call TRBJ2-3, with TRBD2 identical over 7 bases. This CDR3 region has 17 residues. The germline CDR1 and CDR2 sequences are MNHEY and SMNVEV (reference sequence). V dropped 5 bases and J dropped 3; count of bases not matched to a gene: 14. This chain's CDR3 is CASSPTLGGSVTDTQYF. CDR3 bases: TGTGCCAGCAGTCCTACTCTGGGCGGGAGTGTAACAGATACGCAGTATTTT.

This clonotype was detected once. The chain is built from TRBV27 and TRBJ2-2; D is uncertain. Trimming removed 8 bases from V and 1 base from J, with 14 bases in between. Germline V gene sequence: CDR1 MNHEY, CDR2 SMNVEV (reference sequence). The CDR3 length is 15 residues. CDR3 sequence: CASASVRVNTGELFF. The CDR3 bases are TGTGCCAGCGCTTCTGTGAGAGTGAACACCGGGGAGCTGTTTTTT.

This chain joins TRBV4-3 and TRBJ2-2; D tentatively fits TRBD1 or TRBD2 (5 bases each). Trimming took 3 bases from V and 5 from J, leaving 13 bases between them. There are 15 residues in the CDR3. Germline CDR1 and CDR2: LGHNA and YSLEER. CDR3 coding DNA: TGCGCCAGCAGCCACGACGGGACGCCAACCGGGGAGCTGTTTTTT. Residues: CASSHDGTPTGELFF.

J is TRBJ2-5 and V is TRBV5-4; a weak D match, TRBD1 (5 bases). V shed 4 bases and J shed 1 base, with 11 bases lying between them. The CDR3 is made up of 14 amino acids. The germline gives CDR1 SGHNT, CDR2 YYREEE (reference sequence). The CDR3 protein is CASSADSVQETQYF. In DNA form, the CDR3 reads TGTGCCAGCAGCGCAGACAGTGTCCAAGAGACCCAGTACTTC.

The rearrangement uses TRBV28 and TRBJ1-2; D perhaps matches TRBD1 (5 bases). This CDR3 has 15 amino acids. The germline V gene encodes CDR1 MDHEN and CDR2 SYDVKM. V was clipped by 4 bases and J by 0 bases, with 12 bases between them. CDR3 nucleotide sequence: TGTGCCAGCAGTTCCCCGGGGACGGCTAACTATGGCTACACCTTC. Its protein is CASSSPGTANYGYTF.

The sample holds one count of this clonotype. The V call is TRBV15, the J call TRBJ2-7; TRBD1 matches 10 bases. This CDR3 has 12 residues. Germline CDR1 and CDR2: LNHNV and YYDKDF (reference sequence). V was clipped by 9 bases and J by 5 bases; unmatched bases: 4. CDR3 residues: CATRDRGNEQYF. The CDR3 nucleotides read TGTGCCACGAGGGACAGGGGAAACGAGCAGTACTTC.

This chain joins TRBV4-3 and TRBJ2-7; D is perhaps TRBD1 or TRBD2 (5 bases each). The V end was cut by 1 base, the J end by 2 bases, with 12 bases between. The V gene's germline CDR1 is LGHNA and CDR2 YSLEER. The CDR3 is made up of 15 amino acids. The CDR3 region has the DNA TGCGCCAGCAGCCAAGGGGTCGGGGCCCCCTACGAGCAGTACTTC. Translating gives CASSQGVGAPYEQYF.

The J gene is TRBJ2-7, the V gene TRBV16, with 8 bases lining up with TRBD1. Germline loops: CDR1 KGHSY, CDR2 FQNENV. V lost 0 bases, J lost 1 base, and 8 bases stayed unmatched. The CDR3 runs 17 residues. The DNA for the CDR3 is TGTGCCAGCAGCCAATCTCCGCATGGACAGGGATCCTACGAGCAGTACTTC. The encoded protein is CASSQSPHGQGSYEQYF. Looking up the rest from reference TRBV16 and TRBJ2-7 gives the full variable domain: GEEVAQTPKHLVRGEGQKAKLYCAPIKGHSYVFWYQQVLKNEFKFLISFQNENVFDETGMPKERFSAKCLPNSPCSLEIQATKLEDSAVYFCASSQSPHGQGSYEQYFGPGTRLTVT.

The rearrangement joins TRBV13 to TRBJ2-1; the D call may be TRBD1 or TRBD2 (5 bases each). The CDR3 is made up of 15 amino acids. CDR1 PRHDT and CDR2 FYEKMQ come from the germline V gene (reference sequence). Trimming cost V 7 bases and J 6 bases, with 19 bases left between them. In nucleotides, the CDR3 is TGTGCCAGCACACGAGGGGTCTCGGGCCCCAATGAGCAGTTCTTC. Translating gives CASTRGVSGPNEQFF.

J is TRBJ2-1 and V is TRBV24-1; either TRBD1 or TRBD2 may fit D (6 bases each). Trimming removed 7 bases at V and 4 bases at J, with 16 bases between. Per the germline V gene, CDR1 is KGHDR and CDR2 is SFDVKD. The CDR3 is 15 amino acids. CDR3 DNA: TGTGCCACCAGGGACGGGGGCACCATTTACAATGAGCAGTTCTTC. Translation: CATRDGGTIYNEQFF.

The V gene is TRBV6-1, the J gene TRBJ2-3, with D unclear. Germline CDR1 reads MNHNS; CDR2 reads SASEGT. Trimming removed 1 base from V and 0 bases from J, with 8 bases in between. This CDR3 contains 15 residues. The CDR3 here is CASSEGPASTDTQYF. The CDR3 coding sequence is TGTGCCAGCAGTGAAGGGCCAGCTAGCACAGATACGCAGTATTTT.

The V gene is TRBV7-9, the J gene TRBJ2-1; D is uncertain. V dropped 5 bases and J dropped 10 bases, with 18 bases sitting between them. Germline CDR1 is SEHNR and CDR2 is FQNEAQ (reference sequence). The CDR3 has 14 residues. In DNA form, the CDR3 reads TGTGCCAGCAGCCCCCTCGTAGGCTATTTCGAGCAGTTCTTC. Amino acid sequence: CASSPLVGYFEQFF.

The chain carries TRBV20-1 and TRBJ1-6; D might be TRBD1 (5 bases). There are 15 residues in the CDR3. V lost 3 bases to trimming and J lost 4 bases, with 13 bases between them. Looked up from germline, CDR1 is DFQATT and CDR2 is SNEGSKA (reference sequence). As DNA, the CDR3 is TGCAGTGCTAGCCCTCCGACAGTTTATAATTCACCCCTCCACTTT. Its translation: CSASPPTVYNSPLHF.

The chain couples TRBV11-1 to TRBJ2-7; perhaps D is TRBD1 or TRBD2 (6 bases each). Between the trimmed V and J ends, which lost 0 bases and 3 bases, there was a span of 18 bases. From germline, CDR1 is SGHAT and CDR2 FQDESV (reference sequence). This CDR3 is 17 amino acids long. The CDR3 protein is CASSLAGGDKLIYEQYF. For the CDR3, the DNA is TGTGCCAGCAGCTTAGCCGGGGGCGACAAGCTAATCTACGAGCAGTACTTC.

The J gene is TRBJ2-1, the V gene TRBV4-3; D remains ambiguous. Germline loops: CDR1 LGHNA, CDR2 YSLEER. The V and J ends lost 4 bases and 4 bases respectively, with 14 bases between them. The CDR3 extends over 15 amino acids. Here the CDR3 DNA reads TGCGCCAGCAGCCTCTACTCTGAAGGGTACAATGAGCAGTTCTTC. Translation: CASSLYSEGYNEQFF.

V and J are TRBV4-3 and TRBJ1-2; D possibly corresponds to TRBD1 (5 bases). This CDR3 is built from 17 residues. CDR1 is LGHNA, CDR2 YSLEER, per germline. V was cut by 0 bases and J by 4 bases, with 18 bases left in between. DNA of the CDR3: TGCGCCAGCAGCCAAGATGGGATCGGGGGAGGAAGCTATGGCTACACCTTC. Translated, it gives CASSQDGIGGGSYGYTF.

The chain links TRBV15 to TRBJ2-1; 7 bases agree with TRBD2. The CDR3 covers 16 residues. The ends lost 3 bases at V and 4 bases at J; junction bases unmatched: 9. Germline CDR1 and CDR2: LNHNV and YYDKDF (reference sequence). The CDR3 protein is CATSSYRGGRYNEQFF. As DNA, the CDR3 is TGTGCCACCAGCAGTTACCGTGGCGGGAGATACAATGAGCAGTTCTTC.

The chain recombines TRBV5-6 with TRBJ1-5; 8 bases align to TRBD1. The length of the CDR3 is 14 residues. The V gene end was trimmed by 5 bases and the J gene end by 4 bases; junction bases not matched to a gene: 5. CDR1 and CDR2 (germline): SGHDT, YYEEEE. CDR3 sequence: CASSWTGMNQPQHF. The CDR3 nucleotides read TGTGCCAGCAGTTGGACAGGGATGAATCAGCCCCAGCATTTT.

The chain uses TRBV28 and TRBJ2-7, with a possible D match to TRBD2 (6 bases). Germline V CDR1 and CDR2: MDHEN, SYDVKM. V was cut by 0 bases and J by 0 bases, with 15 bases left in between. There are 17 residues in the CDR3. The CDR3 region is CASSLWADYILSYEQYF. As DNA, the CDR3 is TGTGCCAGCAGTTTATGGGCGGACTATATACTCTCCTACGAGCAGTACTTC.

This chain uses TRBV5-1 with TRBJ1-1; the match to TRBD1 covers 10 bases. The CDR3 length is 16 residues. Germline trimming cut 0 bases from V and 1 base from J; bases unmatched to any gene: 3. The germline V gene has CDR1 SGHRS and CDR2 YFSETQ. This CDR3 reads CASSLEWTGGNTEAFF. CDR3 nucleotides: TGCGCCAGCAGCTTGGAATGGACAGGGGGGAACACTGAAGCTTTCTTT.

This clonotype has only one observation. The chain recombines TRBV7-6 with TRBJ2-3; TRBD2 agrees at 8 bases. CDR1 is SGHVS, CDR2 FNYEAQ, per germline. The CDR3 runs 16 residues. J was trimmed by 2 bases and V by 4 bases; bases with no gene match: 8. In DNA form, the CDR3 reads TGTGCCAGCAGCTCAGGACCTAGCGGGTTCACAGATACGCAGTATTTT. Its translation is CASSSGPSGFTDTQYF.

The V call is TRBV9, the J call TRBJ1-5; D is undetermined. This CDR3 spans 14 amino acids. Per the germline V gene, CDR1 is SGDLS and CDR2 is YYNGEE. Trimming shortened V by 0 bases and J by 2 bases, and 6 bases separated the two germline ends. CDR3: CASSVGVGNQPQHF. DNA of the CDR3: TGTGCCAGCAGCGTAGGGGTCGGCAATCAGCCCCAGCATTTT. The whole variable domain, remainder taken from reference TRBV9 and TRBJ1-5, is DSGVTQTPKHLITATGQRVTLRCSPRSGDLSVYWYQQSLDQGLQFLIQYYNGEERAKGNILERFSAQQFPDLHSELNLSSLELGDSALYFCASSVGVGNQPQHFGDGTRLSIL.

Only a few counts were recorded for this clonotype. A junction end diverges from the germline sequence, so it may reflect a read error. This rearrangement joins TRBV28 to TRBJ1-2; 7 bases map to TRBD1. The CDR3 covers 12 residues. The germline gives CDR1 MDHEN, CDR2 SYDVKM. The CDR3 DNA reads TGTGCCAGCAGTTTTACAGGGGATGGCTACACCTTT. Translated, it gives CASSFTGDGYTF.

The V gene is TRBV6-5, the J gene TRBJ2-7; the match to TRBD2 covers 7 bases. Germline V lookup: CDR1 MNHEY, CDR2 SVGAGI. J lost 7 bases, V lost 5 bases, and 14 bases had no gene match. This CDR3 comprises 15 residues. The DNA of the CDR3 is TGTGCCAGCAGTCCCTTCCCCGGGGGGAAGCCGGAGCAGTACTTC. Translating it yields CASSPFPGGKPEQYF.

The chain combines TRBV13 with TRBJ2-7; a weak D match, TRBD2 (6 bases). CDR1 is PRHDT, CDR2 FYEKMQ, per germline (reference sequence). This CDR3 spans 16 amino acids. V was cut by 5 bases and J by 0 bases, with 17 bases left in between. CDR3 amino acids: CASSPPGVASSYEQYF. CDR3 bases: TGTGCCAGCAGCCCCCCGGGGGTAGCGAGCTCCTACGAGCAGTACTTC.